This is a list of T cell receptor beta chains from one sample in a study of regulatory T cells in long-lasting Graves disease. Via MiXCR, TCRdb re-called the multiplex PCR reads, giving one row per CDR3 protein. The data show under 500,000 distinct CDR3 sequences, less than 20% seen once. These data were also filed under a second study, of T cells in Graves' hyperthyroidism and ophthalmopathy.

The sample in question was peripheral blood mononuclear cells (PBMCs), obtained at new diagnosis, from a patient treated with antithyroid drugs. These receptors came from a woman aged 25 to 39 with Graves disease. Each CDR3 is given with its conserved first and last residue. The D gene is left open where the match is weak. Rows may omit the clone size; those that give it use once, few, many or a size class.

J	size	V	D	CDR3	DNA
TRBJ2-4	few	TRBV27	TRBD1	CASSSRGQGDRLAKNIQYF	TGTGCCAGCAGTTCCCGAGGACAGGGAGATAGGTTGGCCAAAAACATTCAGTACTTC
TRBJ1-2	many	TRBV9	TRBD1	CASNPGGGQGNYGYTF	TGTGCCAGCAACCCCGGTGGGGGACAGGGAAACTATGGCTACACCTTC
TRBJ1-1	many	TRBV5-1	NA	CASSLGSTVNTEAFF	TGTGCCAGCAGCTTGGGCTCTACAGTGAACACTGAAGCTTTCTTT
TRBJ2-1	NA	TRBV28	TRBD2	CASSSPSGGLTNEQFF	TGTGCCAGCAGCTCACCCTCGGGAGGGCTAACGAATGAGCAGTTCTTC
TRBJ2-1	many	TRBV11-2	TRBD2	CASSLAGGGTSADEQFF	TGTGCCAGCAGCTTAGCAGGTGGTGGGACTAGCGCGGATGAGCAGTTCTTC
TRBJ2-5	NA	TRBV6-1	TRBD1	CASSPEKDPGQGPLETQYF	TGTGCCAGCAGTCCCGAAAAGGACCCAGGACAGGGTCCGTTAGAGACCCAGTACTTC
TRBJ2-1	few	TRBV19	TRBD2	CASSPMTSGSLKEQFF	TGTGCCAGTAGTCCAATGACTAGCGGGAGTCTAAAAGAGCAGTTCTTC
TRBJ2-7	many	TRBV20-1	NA	CSARTGGMYEQYF	TGCAGTGCTAGAACCGGAGGGATGTACGAGCAGTACTTC
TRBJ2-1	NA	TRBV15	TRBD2	CATSRGAGSAGTNSYNEQFF	TGTGCCACCAGCAGAGGGGCCGGGTCGGCCGGGACTAACTCCTACAATGAGCAGTTCTTC
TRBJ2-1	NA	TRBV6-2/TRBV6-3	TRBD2	CASIQVAGGRYNEQFF	TGTGCCAGCATTCAAGTAGCGGGAGGGCGCTACAATGAGCAGTTCTTC
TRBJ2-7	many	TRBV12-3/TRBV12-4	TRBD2	CASTGTNSYEQYF	TGTGCCAGCACCGGGACTAACTCCTACGAGCAGTACTTC
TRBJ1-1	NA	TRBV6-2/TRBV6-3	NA	CATFFSPINTEAFF	TGTGCCACTTTCTTCTCTCCAATTAACACTGAAGCTTTCTTT
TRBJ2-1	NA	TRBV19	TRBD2	CASSITSGHLDNEQFF	TGTGCCAGTAGTATTACTAGCGGACATCTCGACAATGAGCAGTTCTTC
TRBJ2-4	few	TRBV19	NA	CASSIAGGLIAKNIQYF	TGTGCCAGTAGTATAGCCGGCGGGCTAATAGCCAAAAACATTCAGTACTTC
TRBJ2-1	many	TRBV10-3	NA	CAIGGAGSSYNEQFF	TGTGCCATCGGGGGCGCGGGGAGCTCCTACAATGAGCAGTTCTTC
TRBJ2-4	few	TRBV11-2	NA	CASSLDRGAFTLAKNIQYF	TGTGCCAGCAGCTTAGATCGGGGGGCCTTCACCTTAGCCAAAAACATTCAGTACTTC
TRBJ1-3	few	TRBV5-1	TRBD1	CASTDRVNGNTIYF	TGCGCCAGCACGGACAGGGTGAACGGAAACACCATATATTTT
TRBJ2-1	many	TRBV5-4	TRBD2	CASSLEPGLVFHEQFF	TGTGCCAGCAGCTTGGAGCCGGGACTAGTGTTCCATGAGCAGTTCTTC
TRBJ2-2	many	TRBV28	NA	CASSDPQLGGLNTGELFF	TGTGCCAGCAGTGACCCGCAACTAGGAGGGCTGAACACCGGGGAGCTGTTTTTT
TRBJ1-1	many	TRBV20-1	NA	CSARDPGIGAFF	TGCAGTGCTAGAGATCCAGGTATAGGGGCTTTCTTT
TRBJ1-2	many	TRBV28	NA	CASSFTDGYGYTF	TGTGCCAGCAGTTTCACGGACGGGTATGGCTACACCTTC
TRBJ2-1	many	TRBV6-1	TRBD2	CASTIWTPGLAGGPPISSYNEQFF	TGTGCCAGCACCATCTGGACTCCGGGACTAGCGGGAGGGCCTCCGATAAGCTCCTACAATGAGCAGTTCTTC